The 28 T cell receptor beta chains below were found in one sample sequenced in a study of blood T cell repertoires in COVID-19. Only in-frame clones appear in the TCRdb table, and some are missing; sequencing was by immunoSEQ multiplex PCR. In the table there are approximately 470,000 clones, approximately 85% of which are singletons. Specimen: peripheral blood. The receptors shown here come from a human donor in a cohort sampled during active COVID-19.

The V gene is TRBV30, the J gene TRBJ2-5, with a possible D match to TRBD1 (5 bases). V was shortened by 0 bases and J by 7 bases, with 15 bases between the two germline ends. In germline, CDR1 is GTSNPN, CDR2 SVGIG (reference sequence). The CDR3 totals 14 residues. DNA for the CDR3: TGTGCCTGGAGTGTAGGCAGGGCCCAACGGACCCAGTACTTC. Translating it yields CAWSVGRAQRTQYF.

The chain has TRBV11-3 and TRBJ2-1; 9 bases are shared with TRBD2. CDR1 is SGHNT, CDR2 YENEEA, per germline. This CDR3 contains 16 residues. The trim removed 4 bases at V and 6 bases at J, leaving 10 bases unmatched. CDR3 DNA: TGTGCCAGCAGCTCCACTAGCGGGCCCGGTGCCAATGAGCAGTTCTTC. It specifies CASSSTSGPGANEQFF.

This rearrangement joins TRBV11-2 to TRBJ1-1; 8 bases line up with TRBD1. The CDR3 is 14 residues long. The V gene's germline CDR1 is SGHAT and CDR2 FQNNGV. J was trimmed by 1 base and V by 5 bases; bases with no gene match: 3. The CDR3 DNA is TGTGCCAGCAGCCCGGACAGGGAGAACACTGAAGCTTTCTTT. Protein sequence: CASSPDRENTEAFF. The complete variable domain, with remaining parts taken from reference TRBV11-2 and TRBJ1-1, reads EAGVAQSPRYKIIEKRQSVAFWCNPISGHATLYWYQQILGQGPKLLIQFQNNGVVDDSQLPKDRFSAERLKGVDSTLKIQPAKLEDSAVYLCASSPDRENTEAFFGQGTRLTVV.

J is TRBJ2-1 and V is TRBV27; 8 bases agree with TRBD2. Germline V CDR1 and CDR2: MNHEY, SMNVEV (reference sequence). With 5 bases clipped from V and 3 bases from J, the junction kept 9 bases outside the gene matches. The CDR3 has 16 residues. The CDR3 sequence is CASSEGGTRGYNEQFF. The CDR3, as DNA: TGTGCCAGCAGTGAGGGCGGGACTAGGGGCTACAATGAGCAGTTCTTC.

This chain connects TRBV24-1 to TRBJ2-2; tentative D call: TRBD2 (6 bases). The V gene lost 9 bases and the J gene lost 1 base, with 11 bases spanning the gap. Germline values: CDR1 KGHDR, CDR2 SFDVKD. CDR3 length equals 14 residues. The DNA for the CDR3 is TGTGCCACCCTTGGGGGACTGAACACCGGGGAGCTGTTTTTT. This sequence encodes CATLGGLNTGELFF.

This chain links TRBV30 with TRBJ1-4; TRBD1 matches 9 bases. V dropped 3 bases and J dropped 10; count of bases not matched to a gene: 12. This CDR3 has 15 amino acids. The germline V gene encodes CDR1 GTSNPN and CDR2 SVGIG (reference sequence). CDR3 DNA: TGTGCCTGGAGGCAACCGGGACAGGGATTCGGAAAACTGTTTTTT. As protein: CAWRQPGQGFGKLFF. Full variable domain (remainder filled in from reference TRBV30 and TRBJ1-4): SQTIHQWPATLVQPVGSPLSLECTVEGTSNPNLYWYRQAAGRGLQLLFYSVGIGQISSEVPQNLSASRPQDRQFILSSKKLLLSDSGFYLCAWRQPGQGFGKLFFGSGTQLSVL.

This clone has a handful of counts. This chain links TRBV5-1 with TRBJ1-1, with unresolved D. The germline V gene encodes CDR1 SGHRS and CDR2 YFSETQ. V was trimmed by 2 bases and J by 4 bases, leaving 15 bases between them. This CDR3 has 15 amino acids. The CDR3 coding sequence is TGCGCCAGCAGCTTTTTGGTCTCTAGCGCCACTGAAGCTTTCTTT. This translates into CASSFLVSSATEAFF.

The chain uses TRBV5-1 and TRBJ2-1; 10 nucleotides align to TRBD1. Trimming removed 4 bases from V and 4 bases from J; junction bases left unmatched: 2. This CDR3 is 14 amino acids long. Germline lookup yields CDR1 SGHRS and CDR2 YFSETQ. CDR3: CASSRDRGYNEQFF. The DNA for the CDR3 is TGCGCCAGCAGCCGGGACAGGGGTTACAATGAGCAGTTCTTC.

This clone was detected ten times or more. CDR3 amino acids: CASSEMTSTDTQYF. DNA for the CDR3: TGTGCCAGCAGTGAAATGACAAGCACAGATACGCAGTATTTT. V usage is TRBV6-1 and J usage is TRBJ2-3; the D is unclear. Germline CDR1 is MNHNS and CDR2 is SASEGT. CDR3 length: 14 residues. V gave up 2 bases and J gave up 0 bases, with 6 bases separating them.

CDR3 DNA: TGTGCCAGCAGAACCGTACAGGGAATCGCCTACGAGCAGTACTTC. Amino acids: CASRTVQGIAYEQYF. The V and J genes are TRBV28 and TRBJ2-7, with TRBD1 as a possible D gene (6 bases). Trimming stripped 6 bases from V and 2 bases from J, with 17 bases between. Germline V CDR1 and CDR2: MDHEN, SYDVKM. CDR3 length: 15 residues.

This chain links TRBV3-1 (or the pseudogene TRBV3-2) with TRBJ2-7, with 7 bases lining up with TRBD2. CDR3 length: 15 amino acids. V dropped 5 bases and J dropped 8; count of bases not matched to a gene: 15. The germline V gene encodes CDR1 LGHDT and CDR2 YNNKEL (reference sequence). In DNA, the CDR3 is TGTGCCAGCAGCGCCCTGCGGGGGTCTCTACCCAAGCAGTACTTC. Translating gives CASSALRGSLPKQYF.

J is TRBJ2-7 and V is TRBV5-4; the match to TRBD1 covers 9 bases. Germline CDR1 SGHNT, CDR2 YYREEE (reference sequence). The CDR3 is 15 amino acids. The V gene end was trimmed by 2 bases and the J gene end by 1 base; junction bases not matched to a gene: 4. CDR3 bases: TGTGCCAGCAGCTTAGACAGGGGGAATTCCTACGAGCAGTACTTC. Its translation is CASSLDRGNSYEQYF.

This chain links TRBV6-5 with TRBJ2-1; TRBD1 might be the D (5 bases). The CDR3 sequence is 14 residues long. Trimming took off 7 bases at V and 7 bases at J, with 17 bases between the two ends. Germline V gives CDR1 MNHEY, CDR2 SVGAGI. CDR3 nucleotides: TGTGCCAGCACCCGAGCAAGGGGCCGGAATGAGCAGTTCTTC. Protein sequence: CASTRARGRNEQFF.

This chain connects TRBV28 to TRBJ2-7; tentative D call: TRBD2 (6 bases). Trimming removed 5 bases from V and 0 bases from J, with 17 bases in between. Germline CDR1 is MDHEN and CDR2 is SYDVKM. The CDR3 is 16 residues long. For the CDR3, the DNA is TGTGCCAGCAGTCCGCATGGGACGGACTACTCCTACGAGCAGTACTTC. It is translated as CASSPHGTDYSYEQYF.

The V and J genes are TRBV28 and TRBJ1-5; D remains ambiguous. The germline gives CDR1 MDHEN, CDR2 SYDVKM. The ends were cut back, 8 bases at V and 3 bases at J, with 14 bases in the middle. The CDR3 totals 14 residues. CDR3 coding DNA: TGTGCCAGCCTCTCCCCCCAGGTCAATCAGCCCCAGCATTTT. Encoded protein: CASLSPQVNQPQHF.

This sequence joins TRBV18 and TRBJ2-3; possibly TRBD2 for D (6 bases). There are 14 residues in the CDR3. The germline V gene encodes CDR1 KGHSH and CDR2 LQKENI. Trimming removed 3 bases from V and 4 bases from J, with 11 bases in between. This CDR3 is CASSPLAAADTQYF. CDR3 DNA: TGTGCCAGCTCACCCTTAGCGGCGGCAGATACGCAGTATTTT.

The rearrangement links TRBV30 to TRBJ2-1; 9 bases are a match to TRBD2. Germline V CDR1 and CDR2: GTSNPN, SVGIG (reference sequence). The CDR3 length is 13 residues. V lost 5 bases, J lost 2 bases, and 1 base stayed unmatched. The CDR3 DNA follows: TGTGCCTGGCCTAGCGGGACCTACAATGAGCAGTTCTTC. This codes for CAWPSGTYNEQFF.

The J gene is TRBJ2-1, the V gene TRBV28; 8 nucleotides line up with TRBD1. The ends lost 5 bases at V and 7 bases at J; junction bases unmatched: 7. The CDR3 is 14 amino acids. Per the germline V gene, CDR1 is MDHEN and CDR2 is SYDVKM. CDR3 residues: CASSQRTGWNEQFF. The CDR3 DNA follows: TGTGCCAGCAGTCAACGGACAGGGTGGAATGAGCAGTTCTTC. Drawing the rest from reference TRBV28 and TRBJ2-1, the complete variable domain is DVKVTQSSRYLVKRTGEKVFLECVQDMDHENMFWYRQDPGLGLRLIYFSYDVKMKEKGDIPEGYSVSREKKERFSLILESASTNQTSMYLCASSQRTGWNEQFFGPGTRLTVL.

This clone was observed a few times. The rearrangement uses TRBV19 and TRBJ1-6, with 7 bases fitting TRBD1. This CDR3 has 16 amino acids. Trimming cost V 3 bases and J 8 bases; bases outside gene matches: 10. Germline V gene lookup returns CDR1 LNHDA and CDR2 SQIVND (reference sequence). CDR3 amino acids: CASSIQTGRPDSPLHF. The CDR3 bases are TGTGCCAGTAGTATTCAGACAGGGCGGCCGGATTCACCCCTCCACTTT.

Only one count was recorded for this clone. This rearrangement joins TRBV30 to TRBJ1-4; D is unresolved. Between the trimmed V and J ends, which lost 4 bases and 4 bases, there was a span of 16 bases. CDR1 GTSNPN and CDR2 SVGIG come from the germline V gene (reference sequence). This CDR3 region has 15 residues. In DNA form, the CDR3 reads TGTGCCTGGACCACAAGGAGAGGGCTTAATGAAAAACTGTTTTTT. Encoded protein: CAWTTRRGLNEKLFF.

The V and J genes are TRBV30 and TRBJ2-1; TRBD2 agrees at 8 bases. Germline-derived CDR1 and CDR2 are GTSNPN and SVGIG (reference sequence). The CDR3 runs 13 residues. The V and J ends lost 1 base and 7 bases, in that order; junction bases with no gene match: 3. CDR3 sequence (DNA): TGTGCCTGGAGTGCGGGAGGGCCTAATGAGCAGTTCTTC. Protein: CAWSAGGPNEQFF.

The chain is built from TRBV7-3 and TRBJ2-5; D is perhaps TRBD2 (5 bases). From germline, CDR1 is SGHTA and CDR2 FQGTGA. The length of the CDR3 is 15 residues. V was shortened by 5 bases and J by 0 bases, with 13 bases between the two germline ends. The CDR3, as DNA: TGTGCCAGCAGCCGATACCGGGGTTACCAAGAGACCCAGTACTTC. Its translation: CASSRYRGYQETQYF.

In regard to this clone: With a much larger clone just one base away, this may be a read error. The same CDR3 is also encoded by other DNA sequences in this sample. This sequence joins TRBV5-1 and TRBJ1-1, with D unresolved. Germline assignment: CDR1 SGHRS and CDR2 YFSETQ. The CDR3 length is 13 residues. V was clipped by 0 bases and J by 1 base, with 4 bases between them. CDR3 sequence reads: CASSLERNTEAFF. CDR3 coding DNA: TGCGCCAGCAGCTTGGAGCGGAACACTGAAGCTTTCTTT.

The J gene is TRBJ1-1, the V gene TRBV4-2; 7 bases fit TRBD1. Germline values: CDR1 LGHNA, CDR2 YNFKEQ. This CDR3 contains 14 residues. The junction had 6 bases not matched to a gene; V was cut back by 5 bases and J by 3 bases. The chain's CDR3 is CASSSETGYTEAFF. In DNA, the CDR3 is TGTGCCAGCAGCTCTGAGACAGGGTACACTGAAGCTTTCTTT.

This sequence joins TRBV2 and TRBJ2-7; a possible D gene is TRBD2 (5 bases). The CDR3 is 11 residues long. The germline gives CDR1 SNHLY, CDR2 FYNNEI. Trimming removed 7 bases at V and 7 bases at J, with 11 bases between. CDR3 sequence: CASTREREQYF. The CDR3 DNA reads as TGTGCCAGCACGAGGGAACGTGAGCAGTACTTC.

The V call is TRBV7-3, the J call TRBJ2-1; TRBD2 agrees at 16 bases. Germline V CDR1 and CDR2: SGHTA, FQGTGA. CDR3 length: 19 residues. J lost 0 bases, V lost 4 bases, and 6 bases had no gene match. CDR3 protein: CASSSGTSGRDGSYNEQFF. The CDR3 DNA reads TGTGCCAGCAGCTCTGGGACTAGCGGGAGGGATGGCTCCTACAATGAGCAGTTCTTC.

This rearrangement joins TRBV29-1 to TRBJ2-1; D remains ambiguous. Germline V lookup: CDR1 SQVTM, CDR2 ANQGSEA. Trimming took 5 bases from V and 2 from J, leaving 7 bases between them. This CDR3 comprises 12 residues. DNA for the CDR3: TGCAGCGTTCCGGCGGCCTACAATGAGCAGTTCTTC. It is translated as CSVPAAYNEQFF.

The chain uses TRBV28 and TRBJ2-7; D might be TRBD2 (6 bases). The CDR3 sequence is 16 residues long. The V end lost 5 bases, the J end lost 2 bases, and 19 bases lay between the germline ends. Per germline, CDR1 MDHEN and CDR2 SYDVKM. CDR3 nucleotides: TGTGCCAGCAGTCTCCCGGGACTGCCCCAACCCTACGAGCAGTACTTC. Its protein is CASSLPGLPQPYEQYF. Complete variable domain (other parts from reference TRBV28 and TRBJ2-7): DVKVTQSSRYLVKRTGEKVFLECVQDMDHENMFWYRQDPGLGLRLIYFSYDVKMKEKGDIPEGYSVSREKKERFSLILESASTNQTSMYLCASSLPGLPQPYEQYFGPGTRLTVT.